Following are 18 T cell receptor beta chains from one sample sequenced in a study of technical replicates of blood from four donors. Sequencing used immunoSEQ multiplex PCR; TCRdb keeps in-frame clones, though not all of them. The sample comprises over 50,000 clones, around 86% of which are singletons, and 4.5% to 5.5% rests with the top ten. Sequenced: PBMCs. These receptors originate from a human donor in good health. Some clones in this sample may be carry-over from other donors' samples.

This rearrangement joins TRBV6-1 to TRBJ1-1; TRBD1 matches at 10 bases. V was pared by 4 bases and J by 4 bases, with 6 bases of the junction left unmatched. Germline V gives CDR1 MNHNS, CDR2 SASEGT. This CDR3 region has 15 residues. The CDR3 DNA is TGTGCCAGCAGTGTAGAGGACAGGGGGAGCACTGAAGCTTTCTTT. As protein: CASSVEDRGSTEAFF.

The gene calls are TRBV21-1 and TRBJ2-3; whether TRBD2, the table's D call, matches the DNA was not checked. TRBV21-1 is labeled a pseudogene. The CDR3 is 17 residues long. The CDR3 sequence is CASSMGVRDYHTDTQYF. Written as DNA, the CDR3 is TGTGCCAGCAGCATGGGGGTCCGGGACTACCACACAGATACGCAGTATTTT.

CDR3 protein: CASSLSWAVQETQYF. CDR3 nucleotide sequence: TGTGCCAGCAGCTTATCTTGGGCAGTTCAAGAGACCCAGTACTTC. The chain links TRBV11-2 to TRBJ2-5; D remains ambiguous. Germline V gene lookup returns CDR1 SGHAT and CDR2 FQNNGV. The CDR3 extends over 15 amino acids. V gave up 2 bases and J gave up 2 bases, with 12 bases separating them.

J is TRBJ2-5 and V is TRBV4-1, with D perhaps TRBD1 (6 bases). The CDR3 is made up of 13 amino acids. CDR1 is MGHRA, CDR2 YSYEKL, per germline. Deletions cut 4 bases from V and 5 bases from J, with 11 bases between. The CDR3: CASSPPGAETQYF. The DNA for the CDR3 is TGCGCCAGCAGCCCCCCAGGGGCCGAGACCCAGTACTTC.

V is TRBV7-2 and J is TRBJ2-5, with 12 bases fitting TRBD2. Germline CDR1 SGHTA, CDR2 FQGNSA. Losses at the gene ends were 1 base for V and 5 bases for J; bases not matched to a gene: 8. The length of the CDR3 is 17 residues. The CDR3 protein is CASSLGLAGGPGETQYF. The CDR3 DNA reads as TGTGCCAGCAGCTTAGGTCTAGCGGGAGGGCCGGGCGAGACCCAGTACTTC.

The chain uses TRBV11-2 and TRBJ1-1, with D unclear. The germline V and J ends were trimmed by 4 bases and 0 bases, with 12 bases remaining between them. Germline CDR1 and CDR2: SGHAT and FQNNGV. This CDR3 has 15 residues. The CDR3 DNA sequence: TGTGCCAGCAGCTCCGTAGAGGGTTTGAACACTGAAGCTTTCTTT. Its translation is CASSSVEGLNTEAFF.

CDR3 amino acids: CASSQDPGAYGYTF. The CDR3 nucleotides are TGCGCCAGCAGCCAAGACCCAGGGGCCTATGGCTACACCTTC. The chain recombines TRBV4-3 with TRBJ1-2; D is possibly TRBD1 (6 bases). The V gene's germline CDR1 is LGHNA and CDR2 YSLEER. V dropped 0 bases and J dropped 4 bases, with 9 bases sitting between them. This CDR3 has 14 residues.

The chain recombines TRBV19 with TRBJ2-1, with a tentative D call TRBD2 (7 bases). This CDR3 region has 16 residues. Trimming took 4 bases from V and 3 from J, leaving 16 bases between them. From germline, CDR1 is LNHDA and CDR2 SQIVND (reference sequence). The CDR3 reads CASSTNRASGYNEQFF. CDR3 nucleotide sequence: TGTGCCAGTAGTACCAACAGGGCTAGCGGCTACAATGAGCAGTTCTTC.

This sequence joins TRBV5-1 and TRBJ2-7; tentatively, D is TRBD1 (6 bases). This CDR3 region has 14 residues. Deletions cut 4 bases from V and 4 bases from J, with 15 bases between. The germline V gene has CDR1 SGHRS and CDR2 YFSETQ. The CDR3 region has the DNA TGCGCCAGCAGCCACCGGGACATCCAATACGAGCAGTACTTC. Protein sequence: CASSHRDIQYEQYF.

The rearrangement uses TRBV29-1 and TRBJ2-1; D might be TRBD2 (6 bases). The CDR3 totals 12 residues. The germline V and J ends were trimmed by 6 bases and 10 bases, with 16 bases remaining between them. Germline V CDR1 and CDR2: SQVTM, ANQGSEA. In DNA form, the CDR3 reads TGCAGCGTGCGGACTACCCCCGGCGAGCAGTTCTTC. Protein sequence: CSVRTTPGEQFF.

The gene calls are TRBV7-2 and TRBJ1-2, with 9 bases that match TRBD1. The trim removed 5 bases at V and 3 bases at J, leaving 4 bases unmatched. CDR1 and CDR2 from the germline V gene are SGHTA and FQGNSA. The CDR3 is 14 amino acids. CDR3 region: CASSKTGGDYGYTF. The CDR3, as DNA: TGTGCCAGCAGCAAAACAGGGGGCGACTATGGCTACACCTTC.

J is TRBJ2-1 and V is TRBV11-3; possibly TRBD1 for D (7 bases). The V end was cut by 4 bases, the J end by 9 bases, with 16 bases between. This CDR3 comprises 14 residues. CDR1 is SGHNT, CDR2 YENEEA, per germline. In nucleotides, the CDR3 is TGTGCCAGCAGCTCATACAGGGGAGGAGGTGAGCAGTTCTTC. It encodes CASSSYRGGGEQFF.

The chain couples TRBV19 to TRBJ1-1; the D gene is possibly TRBD1 (5 bases). V lost 4 bases and J lost 5, with 14 bases in between. Per the germline V gene, CDR1 is LNHDA and CDR2 is SQIVND (reference sequence). This CDR3 contains 14 residues. CDR3 sequence (DNA): TGTGCCAGTAGTAGGAGACGGGGGGGAACTGAAGCTTTCTTT. Translation: CASSRRRGGTEAFF.

Of note for this clone: The sample has other DNA sequences that encode this CDR3 too. This chain connects TRBV30 to TRBJ1-2; D not certain. With 8 bases removed from V and 7 bases from J, the gap between germline ends came to 11 bases. The CDR3 sequence is 10 residues long. Per the germline V gene, CDR1 is GTSNPN and CDR2 is SVGIG (reference sequence). This CDR3 reads CALDSTGYTF. The CDR3, as DNA: TGTGCCCTTGACTCAACTGGCTACACCTTC.

This sequence joins TRBV7-6 and TRBJ2-1; no reliable D call. Trimming shortened V by 1 base and J by 0 bases, and 7 bases separated the two germline ends. This CDR3 has 15 residues. Germline V CDR1 and CDR2: SGHVS, FNYEAQ. DNA of the CDR3: TGTGCCAGCAGCTTAGAGGCTAGCTCCTACAATGAGCAGTTCTTC. Translated, it gives CASSLEASSYNEQFF.

The CDR3 sequence is CSVEGDRGTDTQYF. CDR3 DNA: TGCAGCGTTGAGGGGGACAGGGGAACAGATACGCAGTATTTT. The chain links TRBV29-1 to TRBJ2-3; 10 bases are shared with TRBD1. V was clipped by 3 bases and J by 3 bases; unmatched bases: 3. Germline assignment: CDR1 SQVTM and CDR2 ANQGSEA. This CDR3 has 14 amino acids.

The J gene is TRBJ2-7, the V gene TRBV4-2, with a tentative D call TRBD1 (5 bases). V shed 0 bases and J shed 3 bases, with 15 bases lying between them. Per the germline V gene, CDR1 is LGHNA and CDR2 is YNFKEQ. This CDR3 comprises 16 residues. CDR3 loop: CASSQDLSTALYEQYF. The DNA of the CDR3 is TGTGCCAGCAGCCAAGATCTTTCGACAGCCCTCTACGAGCAGTACTTC.

The chain couples TRBV9 to TRBJ2-7; 10 bases match TRBD2. There are 15 residues in the CDR3. The germline V gene has CDR1 SGDLS and CDR2 YYNGEE. V lost 0 bases, J lost 3 bases, and 3 bases stayed unmatched. CDR3 sequence reads: CASSVGLAGGYEQYF. The CDR3, as DNA: TGTGCCAGCAGCGTAGGACTAGCGGGTGGCTACGAGCAGTACTTC.